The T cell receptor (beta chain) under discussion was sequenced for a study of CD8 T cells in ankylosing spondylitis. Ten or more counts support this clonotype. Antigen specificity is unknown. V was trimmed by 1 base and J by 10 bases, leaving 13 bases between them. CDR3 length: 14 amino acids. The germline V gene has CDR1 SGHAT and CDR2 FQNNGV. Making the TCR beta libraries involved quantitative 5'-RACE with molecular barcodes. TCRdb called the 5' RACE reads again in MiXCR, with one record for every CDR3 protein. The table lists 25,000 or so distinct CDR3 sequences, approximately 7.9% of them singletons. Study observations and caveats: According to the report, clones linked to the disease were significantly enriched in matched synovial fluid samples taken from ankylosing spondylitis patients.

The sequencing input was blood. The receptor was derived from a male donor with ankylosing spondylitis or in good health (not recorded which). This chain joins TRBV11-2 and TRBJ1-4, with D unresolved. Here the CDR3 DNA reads TGTGCCAGCAGCTTAGGTTTCCAGTCAGGAAAACTGTTTTTT. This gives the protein CASSLGFQSGKLFF.